This T cell receptor beta chain was retrieved from a study of blood T cell repertoires in COVID-19. In the source study's methods: Cell counts per sample came from amplifying reference gene primers. Data came from immunoSEQ multiplex PCR; TCRdb stores just in-frame clones and leaves some out. The V and J calls and clone size are taken from that table; D and trimming were inferred from the DNA. The sample comprises roughly 190,000 clones, 70% to 90% of which are singletons, and roughly 4.7% rests with the top ten. This TCR was sampled from a human donor in a cohort sampled during active COVID-19. Sequences were obtained from peripheral blood.

The CDR3 nucleotides read TGTGCCAGCAGCCTGACAGGGGAGAGCAATCAGCCCCAGCATTTT. It translates to CASSLTGESNQPQHF. V and J are TRBV27 and TRBJ1-5; 8 positions agree with TRBD1. Germline V gene sequence: CDR1 MNHEY, CDR2 SMNVEV (reference sequence). V trimming: 6 bases; J trimming: 1 base; junction bases outside the gene matches: 5. CDR3 length: 15 residues.